This T cell receptor (beta chain) is from a study of T cells in Graves' hyperthyroidism and ophthalmopathy. Across the study: The initial diagnosis was the point when peripheral blood was collected, ahead of any treatment. General study findings and limits: Most expanded thyroid clonotypes above 0.001 also appeared in blood.

Patients with uncontrolled infections, other autoimmune diseases, pregnancy or lactation were excluded. Source material for PBMCs was about 10 ml fresh peripheral blood. Ten or more counts support this clonotype. Antigen: not known. CDR3 size: 14 residues. Per the germline V gene, CDR1 is LNHDA and CDR2 is SQIVND (reference sequence). Trimming took off 7 bases at V and 4 bases at J, with 16 bases between the two ends. Template material for amplifying TCR beta CDR3 regions consisted of RNA transcripts. When the TCR CDR3 underwent first-round RT-PCR, the HTBI primer set was used. A single record per CDR3 protein comes from TCRdb applying MiXCR to the multiplex PCR reads. This sample has about 250,000 distinct CDR3 sequences, with roughly 15% found just once.

The clonotype comes from a woman between 50 and 59 years old with Graves' hyperthyroidism that later progressed to Graves' ophthalmopathy. The chain carries TRBV19 and TRBJ1-1; D unclear. Sample: blood. CDR3 nucleotide sequence: TGTGCCAGTACCCCCTGGCGGGGAAGCACTGAAGCTTTCTTT. Translating it yields CASTPWRGSTEAFF.